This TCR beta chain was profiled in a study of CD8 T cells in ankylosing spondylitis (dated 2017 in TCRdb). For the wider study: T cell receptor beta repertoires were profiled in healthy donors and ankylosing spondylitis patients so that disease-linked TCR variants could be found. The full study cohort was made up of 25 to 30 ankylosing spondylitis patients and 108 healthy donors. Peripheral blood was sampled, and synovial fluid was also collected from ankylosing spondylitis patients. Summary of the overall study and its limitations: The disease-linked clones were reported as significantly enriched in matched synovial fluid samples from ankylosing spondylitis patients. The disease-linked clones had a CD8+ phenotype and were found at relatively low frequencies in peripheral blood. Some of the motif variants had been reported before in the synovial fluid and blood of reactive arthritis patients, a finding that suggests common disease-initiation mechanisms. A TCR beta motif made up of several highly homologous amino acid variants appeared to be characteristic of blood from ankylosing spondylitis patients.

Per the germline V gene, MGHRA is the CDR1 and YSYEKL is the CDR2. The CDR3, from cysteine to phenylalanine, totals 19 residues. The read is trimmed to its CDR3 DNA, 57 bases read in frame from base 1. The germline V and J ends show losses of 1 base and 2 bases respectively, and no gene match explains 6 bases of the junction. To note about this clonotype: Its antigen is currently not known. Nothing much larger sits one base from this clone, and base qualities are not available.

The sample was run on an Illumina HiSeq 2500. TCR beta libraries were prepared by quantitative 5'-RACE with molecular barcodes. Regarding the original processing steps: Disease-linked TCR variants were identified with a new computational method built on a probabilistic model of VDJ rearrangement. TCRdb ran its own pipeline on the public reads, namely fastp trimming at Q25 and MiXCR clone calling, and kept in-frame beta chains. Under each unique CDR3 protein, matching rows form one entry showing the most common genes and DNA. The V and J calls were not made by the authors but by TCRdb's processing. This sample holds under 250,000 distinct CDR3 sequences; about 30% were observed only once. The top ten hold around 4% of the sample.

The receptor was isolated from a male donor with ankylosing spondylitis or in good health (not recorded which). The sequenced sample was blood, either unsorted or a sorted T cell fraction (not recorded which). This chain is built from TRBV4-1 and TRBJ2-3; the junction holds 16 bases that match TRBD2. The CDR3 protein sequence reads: CASSQGGTSGGAVTDTQYF. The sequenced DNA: TGCGCCAGCAGCCAAGGAGGGACTAGCGGGGGGGCTGTCACAGATACGCAGTATTTT.